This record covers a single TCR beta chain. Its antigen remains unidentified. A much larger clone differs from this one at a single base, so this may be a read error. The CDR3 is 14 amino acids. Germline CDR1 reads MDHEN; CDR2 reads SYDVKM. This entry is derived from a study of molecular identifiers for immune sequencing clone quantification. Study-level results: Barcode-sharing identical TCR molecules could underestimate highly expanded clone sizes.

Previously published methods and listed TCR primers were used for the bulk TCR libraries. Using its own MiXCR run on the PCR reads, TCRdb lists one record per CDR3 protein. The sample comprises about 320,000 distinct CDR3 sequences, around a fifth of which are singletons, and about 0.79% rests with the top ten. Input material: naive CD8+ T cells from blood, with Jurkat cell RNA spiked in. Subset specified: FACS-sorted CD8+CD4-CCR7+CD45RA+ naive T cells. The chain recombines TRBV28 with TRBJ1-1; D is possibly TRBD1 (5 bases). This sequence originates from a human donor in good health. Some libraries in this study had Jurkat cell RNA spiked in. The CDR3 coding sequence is TGTGTCAGCAGTTGGGGAGGGGAAGGCACTGAAGCTTTCTTT. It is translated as CVSSWGGEGTEAFF.